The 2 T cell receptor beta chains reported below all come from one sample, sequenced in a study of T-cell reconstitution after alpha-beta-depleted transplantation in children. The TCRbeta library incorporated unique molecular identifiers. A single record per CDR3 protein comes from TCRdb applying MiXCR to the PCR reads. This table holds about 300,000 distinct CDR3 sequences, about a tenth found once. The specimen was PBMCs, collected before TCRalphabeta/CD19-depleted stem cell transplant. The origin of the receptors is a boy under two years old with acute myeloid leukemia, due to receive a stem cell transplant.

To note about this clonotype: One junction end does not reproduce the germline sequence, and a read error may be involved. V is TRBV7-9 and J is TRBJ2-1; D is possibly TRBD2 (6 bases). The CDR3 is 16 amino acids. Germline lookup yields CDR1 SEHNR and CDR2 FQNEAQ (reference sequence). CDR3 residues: CASSSGEGGSYNEQFF. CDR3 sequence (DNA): TGTGCCAGCAGCTCCGGAGAGGGAGGTTCCTATAATGAGCAGTTCTTC.

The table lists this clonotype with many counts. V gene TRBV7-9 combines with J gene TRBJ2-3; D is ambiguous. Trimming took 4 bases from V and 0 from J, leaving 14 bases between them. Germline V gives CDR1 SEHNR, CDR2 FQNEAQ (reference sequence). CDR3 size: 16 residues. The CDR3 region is CASSSTTEGSTDTQYF. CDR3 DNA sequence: TGTGCCAGCAGCTCGACCACCGAAGGTAGCACAGATACGCAGTATTTT.